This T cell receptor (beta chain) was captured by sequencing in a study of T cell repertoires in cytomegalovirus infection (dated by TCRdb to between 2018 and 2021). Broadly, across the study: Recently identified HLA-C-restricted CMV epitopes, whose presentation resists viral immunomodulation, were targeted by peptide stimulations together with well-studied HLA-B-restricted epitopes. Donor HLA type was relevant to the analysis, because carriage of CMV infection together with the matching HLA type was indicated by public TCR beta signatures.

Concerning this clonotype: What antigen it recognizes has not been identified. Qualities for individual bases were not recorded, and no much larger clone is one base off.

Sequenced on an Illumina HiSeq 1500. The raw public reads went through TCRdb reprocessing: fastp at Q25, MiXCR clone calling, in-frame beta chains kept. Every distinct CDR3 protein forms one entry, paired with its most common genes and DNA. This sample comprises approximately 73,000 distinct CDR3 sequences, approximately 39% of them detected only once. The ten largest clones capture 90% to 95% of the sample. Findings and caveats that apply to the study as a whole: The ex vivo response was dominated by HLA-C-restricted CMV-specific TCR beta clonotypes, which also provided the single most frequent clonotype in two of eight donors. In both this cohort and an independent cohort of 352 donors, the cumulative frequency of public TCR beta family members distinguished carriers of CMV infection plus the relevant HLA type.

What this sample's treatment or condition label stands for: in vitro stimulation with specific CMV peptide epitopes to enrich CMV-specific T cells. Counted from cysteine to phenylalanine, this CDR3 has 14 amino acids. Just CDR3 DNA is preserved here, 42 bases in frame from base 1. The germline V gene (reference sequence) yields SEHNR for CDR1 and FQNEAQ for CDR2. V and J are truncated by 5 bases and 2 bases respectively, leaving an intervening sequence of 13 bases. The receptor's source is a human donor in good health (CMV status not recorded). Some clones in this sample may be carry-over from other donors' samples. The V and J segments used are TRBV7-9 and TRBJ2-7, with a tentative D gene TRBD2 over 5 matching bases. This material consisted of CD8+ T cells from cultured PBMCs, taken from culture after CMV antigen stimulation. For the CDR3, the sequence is CASSGPSQTYEQYF. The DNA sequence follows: TGTGCCAGCAGCGGGCCTAGCCAAACCTACGAGCAGTACTTC.